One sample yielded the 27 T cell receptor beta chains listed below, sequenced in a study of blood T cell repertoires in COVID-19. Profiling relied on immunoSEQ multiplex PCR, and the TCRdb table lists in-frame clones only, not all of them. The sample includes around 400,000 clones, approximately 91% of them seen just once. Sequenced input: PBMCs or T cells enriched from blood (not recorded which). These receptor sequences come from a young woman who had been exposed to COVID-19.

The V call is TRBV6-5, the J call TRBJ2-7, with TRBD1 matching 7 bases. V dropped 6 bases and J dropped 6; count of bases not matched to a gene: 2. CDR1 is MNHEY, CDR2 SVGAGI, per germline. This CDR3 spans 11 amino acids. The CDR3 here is CASRTGVEQYF. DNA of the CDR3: TGTGCCAGCAGAACAGGGGTCGAGCAGTACTTC.

As DNA, the CDR3 is TGTGCCAGCAGCTGGGAGGGGCCCCTCTCCTACGAGCAGTACTTC. Translating gives CASSWEGPLSYEQYF. J is TRBJ2-7 and V is TRBV5-6, with 7 bases aligning to TRBD2. Germline lookup yields CDR1 SGHDT and CDR2 YYEEEE. This CDR3 is 15 amino acids long. J gave up 0 bases and V 3 bases, and 6 bases lay outside the gene matches.

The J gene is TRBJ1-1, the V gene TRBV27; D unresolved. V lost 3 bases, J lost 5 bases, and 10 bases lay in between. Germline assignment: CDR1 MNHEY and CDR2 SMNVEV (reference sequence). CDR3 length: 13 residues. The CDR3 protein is CASSLGQVTEAFF. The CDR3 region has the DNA TGTGCCAGCAGTTTGGGCCAAGTGACTGAAGCTTTCTTT.

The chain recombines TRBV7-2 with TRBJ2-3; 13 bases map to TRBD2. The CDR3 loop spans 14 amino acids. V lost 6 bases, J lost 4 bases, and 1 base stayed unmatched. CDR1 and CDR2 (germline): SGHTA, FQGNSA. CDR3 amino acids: CASRLAGGADTQYF. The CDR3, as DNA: TGTGCCAGCAGACTAGCGGGGGGGGCAGATACGCAGTATTTT.

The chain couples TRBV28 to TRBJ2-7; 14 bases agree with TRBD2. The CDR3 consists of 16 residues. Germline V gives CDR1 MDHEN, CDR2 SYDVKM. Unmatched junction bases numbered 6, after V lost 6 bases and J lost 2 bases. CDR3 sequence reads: CASSRMTSGRAYEQYF. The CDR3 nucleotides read TGTGCCAGCAGCCGTATGACTAGCGGGAGGGCCTACGAGCAGTACTTC. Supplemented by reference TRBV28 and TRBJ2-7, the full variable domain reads DVKVTQSSRYLVKRTGEKVFLECVQDMDHENMFWYRQDPGLGLRLIYFSYDVKMKEKGDIPEGYSVSREKKERFSLILESASTNQTSMYLCASSRMTSGRAYEQYFGPGTRLTVT.

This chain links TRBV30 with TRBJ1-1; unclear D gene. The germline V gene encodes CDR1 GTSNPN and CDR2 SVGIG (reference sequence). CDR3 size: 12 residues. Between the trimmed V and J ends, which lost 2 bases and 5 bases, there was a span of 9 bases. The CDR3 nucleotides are TGTGCCTGGAGTCCTTCGGAGACTGAAGCTTTCTTT. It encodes CAWSPSETEAFF. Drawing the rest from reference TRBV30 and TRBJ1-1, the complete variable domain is SQTIHQWPATLVQPVGSPLSLECTVEGTSNPNLYWYRQAAGRGLQLLFYSVGIGQISSEVPQNLSASRPQDRQFILSSKKLLLSDSGFYLCAWSPSETEAFFGQGTRLTVV.

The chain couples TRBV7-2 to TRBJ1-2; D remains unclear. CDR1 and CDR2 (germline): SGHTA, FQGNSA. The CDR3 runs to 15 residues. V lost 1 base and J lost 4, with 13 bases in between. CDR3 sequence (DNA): TGTGCCAGCAGCTTAGGCCCCACCGGTGTCTATGGCTACACCTTC. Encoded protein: CASSLGPTGVYGYTF.

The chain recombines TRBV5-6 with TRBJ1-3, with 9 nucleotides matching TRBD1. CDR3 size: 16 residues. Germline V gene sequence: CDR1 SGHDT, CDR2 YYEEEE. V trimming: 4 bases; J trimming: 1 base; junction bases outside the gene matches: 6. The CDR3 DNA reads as TGTGCCAGCAGCCCATTACAGGGGGCTTCTGGAAACACCATATATTTT. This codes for CASSPLQGASGNTIYF.

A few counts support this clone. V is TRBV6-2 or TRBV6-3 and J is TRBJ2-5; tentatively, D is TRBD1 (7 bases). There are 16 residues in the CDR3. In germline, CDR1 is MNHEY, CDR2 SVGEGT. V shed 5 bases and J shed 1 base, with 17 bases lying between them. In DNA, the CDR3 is TGTGCCAGCAGTCACAAGCGGAGGGGGCTCCAAGAGACCCAGTACTTC. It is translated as CASSHKRRGLQETQYF.

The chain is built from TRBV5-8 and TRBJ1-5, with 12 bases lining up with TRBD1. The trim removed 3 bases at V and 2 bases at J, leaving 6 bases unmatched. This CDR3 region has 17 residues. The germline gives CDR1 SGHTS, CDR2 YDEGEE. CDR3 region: CASSYGTGGVGNQPQHF. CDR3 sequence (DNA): TGTGCCAGCAGCTACGGGACAGGGGGCGTCGGCAATCAGCCCCAGCATTTT.

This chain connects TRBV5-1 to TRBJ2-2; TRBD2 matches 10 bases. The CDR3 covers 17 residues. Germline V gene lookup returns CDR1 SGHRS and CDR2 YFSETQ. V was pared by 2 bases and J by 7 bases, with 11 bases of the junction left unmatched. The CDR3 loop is CASSLIPGLASGGELFF. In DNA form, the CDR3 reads TGCGCCAGCAGCTTAATTCCGGGACTAGCGTCTGGCGGGGAGCTGTTTTTT.

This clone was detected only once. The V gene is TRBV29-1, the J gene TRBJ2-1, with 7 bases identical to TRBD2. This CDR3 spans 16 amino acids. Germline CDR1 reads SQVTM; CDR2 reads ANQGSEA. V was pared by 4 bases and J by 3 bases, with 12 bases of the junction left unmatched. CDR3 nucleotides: TGCAGCGTTGTGCGGGAGTTTTCAGGCCTCTACAATGAGCAGTTCTTC. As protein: CSVVREFSGLYNEQFF.

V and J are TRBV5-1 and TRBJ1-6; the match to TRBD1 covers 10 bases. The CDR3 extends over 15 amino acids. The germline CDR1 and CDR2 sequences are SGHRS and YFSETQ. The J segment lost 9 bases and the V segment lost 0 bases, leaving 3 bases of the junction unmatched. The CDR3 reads CASSLAGTGASPLHF. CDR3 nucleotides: TGCGCCAGCAGCTTGGCCGGGACAGGGGCTTCACCCCTCCACTTT.

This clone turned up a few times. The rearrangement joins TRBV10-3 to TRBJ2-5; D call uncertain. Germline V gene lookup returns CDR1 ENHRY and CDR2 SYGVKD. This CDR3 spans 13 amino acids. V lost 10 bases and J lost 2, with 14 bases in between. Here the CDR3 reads CATGFGSQETQYF. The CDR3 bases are TGTGCCACCGGGTTTGGCAGTCAAGAGACCCAGTACTTC.

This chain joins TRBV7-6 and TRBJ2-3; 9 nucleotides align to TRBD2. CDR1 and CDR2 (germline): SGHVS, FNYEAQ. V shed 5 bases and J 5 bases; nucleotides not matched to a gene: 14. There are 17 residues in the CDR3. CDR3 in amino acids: CASSPQALAGVGDTQYF. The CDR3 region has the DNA TGTGCCAGCAGCCCTCAAGCCTTAGCGGGAGTGGGAGATACGCAGTATTTT. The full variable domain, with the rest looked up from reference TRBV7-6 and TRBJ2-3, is GAGVSQSPRYKVTKRGQDVALRCDPISGHVSLYWYRQALGQGPEFLTYFNYEAQQDKSGLPNDRFSAERPEGSISTLTIQRTEQRDSAMYRCASSPQALAGVGDTQYFGPGTRLTVL.

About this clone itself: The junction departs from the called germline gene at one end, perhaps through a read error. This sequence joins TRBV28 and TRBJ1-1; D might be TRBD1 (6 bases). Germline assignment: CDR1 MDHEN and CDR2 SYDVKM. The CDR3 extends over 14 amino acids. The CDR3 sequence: CASPPDRSNAEAFF. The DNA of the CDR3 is TGTGCCAGCCCTCCCGACAGGTCGAACGCTGAAGCTTTCTTT.

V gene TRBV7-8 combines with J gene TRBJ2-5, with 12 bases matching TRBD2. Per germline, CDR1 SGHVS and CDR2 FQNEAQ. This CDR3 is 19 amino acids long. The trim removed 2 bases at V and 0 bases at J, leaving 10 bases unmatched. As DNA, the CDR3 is TGTGCCAGCAGCTTAACTAGCGGGGGGCCTATCCTAAACCAAGAGACCCAGTACTTC. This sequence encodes CASSLTSGGPILNQETQYF.

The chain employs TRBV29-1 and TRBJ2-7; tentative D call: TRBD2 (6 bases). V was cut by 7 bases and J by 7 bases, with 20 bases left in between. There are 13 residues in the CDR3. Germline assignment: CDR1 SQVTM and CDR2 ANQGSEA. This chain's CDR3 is CSAAPGTSREQYF. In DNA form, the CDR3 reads TGCAGCGCTGCTCCTGGGACTTCAAGAGAGCAGTACTTC.

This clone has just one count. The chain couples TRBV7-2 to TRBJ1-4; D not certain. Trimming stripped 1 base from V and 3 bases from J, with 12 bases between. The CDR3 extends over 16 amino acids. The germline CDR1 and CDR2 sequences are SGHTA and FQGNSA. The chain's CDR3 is CASSLDRANANEKLFF. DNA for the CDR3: TGTGCCAGCAGCTTAGATCGAGCGAACGCTAATGAAAAACTGTTTTTT.

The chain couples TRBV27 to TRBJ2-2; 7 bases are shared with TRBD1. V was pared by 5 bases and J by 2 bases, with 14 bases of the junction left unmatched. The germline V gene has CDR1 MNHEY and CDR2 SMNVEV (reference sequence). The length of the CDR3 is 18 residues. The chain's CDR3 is CASSPRGNPEFNTGELFF. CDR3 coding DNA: TGTGCCAGCAGTCCCAGGGGGAACCCCGAGTTTAACACCGGGGAGCTGTTTTTT.

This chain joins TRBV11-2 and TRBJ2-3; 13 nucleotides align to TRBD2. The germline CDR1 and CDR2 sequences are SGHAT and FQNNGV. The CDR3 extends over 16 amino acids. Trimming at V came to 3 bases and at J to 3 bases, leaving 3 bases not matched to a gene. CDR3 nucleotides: TGTGCCAGCAGCTTGCCGGGACTAGCGGGGACAGATACGCAGTATTTT. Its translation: CASSLPGLAGTDTQYF.

CDR3: CASSLGDRSEKLFF. The CDR3, as DNA: TGTGCCAGCAGCTTGGGGGACAGAAGTGAAAAACTGTTTTTT. V is TRBV5-4 and J is TRBJ1-4; 7 nucleotides line up with TRBD1. This CDR3 region has 14 residues. In germline, CDR1 is SGHNT, CDR2 YYREEE (reference sequence). Germline trimming cut 0 bases from V and 7 bases from J; bases unmatched to any gene: 3.

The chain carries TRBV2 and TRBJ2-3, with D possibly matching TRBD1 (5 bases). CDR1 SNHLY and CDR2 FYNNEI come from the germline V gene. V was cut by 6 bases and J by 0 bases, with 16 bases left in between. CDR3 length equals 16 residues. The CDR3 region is CASSPSHRSSTDTQYF. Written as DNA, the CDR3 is TGTGCCAGCAGCCCTTCCCACAGGAGCAGCACAGATACGCAGTATTTT.

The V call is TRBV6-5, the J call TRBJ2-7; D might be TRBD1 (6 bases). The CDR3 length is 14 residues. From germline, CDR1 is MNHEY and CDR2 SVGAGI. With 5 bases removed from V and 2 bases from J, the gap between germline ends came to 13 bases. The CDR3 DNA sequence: TGTGCCAGCAGTCGGGACACTGGAACCTACGAGCAGTACTTC. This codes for CASSRDTGTYEQYF.

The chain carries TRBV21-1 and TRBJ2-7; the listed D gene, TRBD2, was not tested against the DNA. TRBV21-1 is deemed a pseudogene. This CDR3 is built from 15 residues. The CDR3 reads CASSRVGDCTYEQYF. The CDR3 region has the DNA TGTGCCAGCAGCAGGGTTGGGGACTGTACCTACGAGCAGTACTTC.

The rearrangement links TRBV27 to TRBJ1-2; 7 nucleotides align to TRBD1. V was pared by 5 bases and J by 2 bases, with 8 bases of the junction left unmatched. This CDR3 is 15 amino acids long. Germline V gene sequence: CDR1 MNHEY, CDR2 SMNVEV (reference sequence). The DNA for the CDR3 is TGTGCCAGCAGTCCGCGGACAGGTGCAAACTATGGCTACACCTTC. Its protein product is CASSPRTGANYGYTF.

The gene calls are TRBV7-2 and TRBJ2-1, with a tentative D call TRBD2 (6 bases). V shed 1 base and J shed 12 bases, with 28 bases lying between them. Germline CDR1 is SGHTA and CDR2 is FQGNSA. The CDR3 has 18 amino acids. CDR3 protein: CASSLVSRTSPPVWRQFF. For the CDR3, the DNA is TGTGCCAGCAGCTTAGTCAGTCGTACTAGCCCCCCCGTCTGGCGGCAGTTCTTC.